A selection of T cell receptor beta chains follows, all from one sample in a study of neoadjuvant anti-PD-1 for oral cavity cancer. Sequencing was performed with immunoSEQ multiplex PCR; in TCRdb, only in-frame clones are kept and a portion is missing. The sample lists 15,000 to 20,000 clones, 55% to 65% occurring once. The specimen comprised PBMCs, sampled before nivolumab (anti-PD-1) treatment. These receptors were obtained from a person between 35 and 79 years old with oral cavity squamous cell carcinoma. Each CDR3 is given with its conserved first and last residue. D genes are given only for firm matches. Size is omitted from some rows. Given values are once, few, many or a class for expanded clones.

j_call clone_size v_call d_call cdr3_aa cdr3_nt
TRBJ2-1 - TRBV4-2 TRBD1 CASSPGQGRNEQFF TGTGCCAGCAGCCCGGGACAGGGTAGGAATGAGCAGTTCTTC
TRBJ2-1 - TRBV19 TRBD2 CASSSGRRNEQFF TGTGCCAGTAGTAGCGGGAGAAGAAATGAGCAGTTCTTC
TRBJ2-5 - TRBV7-2 - CATGRAWGETQYF TGTGCCACCGGAAGGGCATGGGGAGAGACCCAGTACTTC
TRBJ2-7 once TRBV29-1 - CSVEASGEPYEQYF TGCAGCGTTGAAGCGTCAGGGGAGCCCTACGAGCAGTACTTC
TRBJ1-2 once TRBV15 - CATSRDQQLGFGYTF TGTGCCACCAGCAGAGATCAACAGTTGGGATTTGGCTACACCTTC
TRBJ2-3 - TRBV6-5 - CASSSLSGTDTQYF TGTGCCAGCAGTTCCCTGTCAGGGACAGATACGCAGTATTTT
TRBJ2-7 - TRBV2 - CASFKAGSYEQYF TGTGCCAGCTTCAAAGCTGGGAGCTACGAGCAGTACTTC
TRBJ2-1 - TRBV4-1 TRBD2 CASSQDQAGGSLTYNEQFF TGCGCCAGCAGCCAAGATCAAGCGGGAGGCTCTCTTACCTACAATGAGCAGTTCTTC
TRBJ1-4 - TRBV6-1 - CASTGAGEKLFF TGTGCCAGCACGGGGGCTGGAGAAAAACTGTTTTTT
TRBJ2-7 - TRBV2 TRBD2 CASSLAGVGTYEQYF TGTGCCAGCAGCTTAGCGGGAGTGGGGACCTACGAGCAGTACTTC